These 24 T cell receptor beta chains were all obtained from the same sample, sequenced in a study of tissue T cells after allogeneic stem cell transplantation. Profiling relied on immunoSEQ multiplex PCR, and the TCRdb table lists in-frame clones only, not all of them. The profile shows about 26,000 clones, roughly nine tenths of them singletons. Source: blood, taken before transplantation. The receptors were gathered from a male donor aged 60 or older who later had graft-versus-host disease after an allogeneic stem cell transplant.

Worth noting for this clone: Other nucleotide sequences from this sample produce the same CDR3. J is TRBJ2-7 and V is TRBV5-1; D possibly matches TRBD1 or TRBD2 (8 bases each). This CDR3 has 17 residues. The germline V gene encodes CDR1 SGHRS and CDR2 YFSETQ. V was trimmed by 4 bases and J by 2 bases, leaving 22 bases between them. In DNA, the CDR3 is TGCGCCAGCAGCCCACAGGGGGGGCAGCGGGGGCCCTACGAGCAGTACTTC. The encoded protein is CASSPQGGQRGPYEQYF.

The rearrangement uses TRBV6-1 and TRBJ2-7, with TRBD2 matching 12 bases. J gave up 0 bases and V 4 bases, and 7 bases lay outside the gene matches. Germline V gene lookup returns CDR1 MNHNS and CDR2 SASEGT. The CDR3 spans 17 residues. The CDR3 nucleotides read TGTGCCAGCAGTGCTGCTAGCGGGAGGGGATCCTCCTACGAGCAGTACTTC. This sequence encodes CASSAASGRGSSYEQYF.

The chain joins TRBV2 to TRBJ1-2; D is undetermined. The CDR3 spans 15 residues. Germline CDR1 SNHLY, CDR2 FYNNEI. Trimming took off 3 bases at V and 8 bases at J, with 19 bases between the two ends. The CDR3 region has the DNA TGTGCCAGCAGTGAGGTTAAGGCTCCCCCGGGGGGCTACACCTTC. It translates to CASSEVKAPPGGYTF.

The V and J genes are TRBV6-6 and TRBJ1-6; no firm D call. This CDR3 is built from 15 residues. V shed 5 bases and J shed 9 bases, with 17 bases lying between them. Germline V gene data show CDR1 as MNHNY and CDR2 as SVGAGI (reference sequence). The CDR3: CASSKEGRNGSPLHF. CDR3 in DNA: TGTGCCAGCAGTAAGGAAGGGCGGAATGGTTCACCCCTCCACTTT.

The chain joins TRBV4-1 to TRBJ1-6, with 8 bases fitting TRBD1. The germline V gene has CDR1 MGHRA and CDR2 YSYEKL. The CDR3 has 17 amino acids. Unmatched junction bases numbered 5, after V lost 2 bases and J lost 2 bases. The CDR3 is CASSQPRQGPYNSPLHF. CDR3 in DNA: TGCGCCAGCAGCCAACCACGACAGGGGCCCTATAATTCACCCCTCCACTTT.

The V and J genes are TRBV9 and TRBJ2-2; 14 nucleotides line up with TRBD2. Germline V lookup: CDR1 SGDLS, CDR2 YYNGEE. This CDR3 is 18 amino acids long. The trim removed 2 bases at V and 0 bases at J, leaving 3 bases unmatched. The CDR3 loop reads CASSVGLAGASNTGELFF. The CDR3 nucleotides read TGTGCCAGCAGCGTGGGACTAGCGGGAGCCTCGAACACCGGGGAGCTGTTTTTT.

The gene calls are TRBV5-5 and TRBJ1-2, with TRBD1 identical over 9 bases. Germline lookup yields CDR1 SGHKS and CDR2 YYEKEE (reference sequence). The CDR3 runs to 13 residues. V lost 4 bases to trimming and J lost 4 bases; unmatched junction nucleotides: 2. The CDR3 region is CASSTGQGYGYTF. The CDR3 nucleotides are TGTGCCAGCAGCACGGGACAGGGCTATGGCTACACCTTC.

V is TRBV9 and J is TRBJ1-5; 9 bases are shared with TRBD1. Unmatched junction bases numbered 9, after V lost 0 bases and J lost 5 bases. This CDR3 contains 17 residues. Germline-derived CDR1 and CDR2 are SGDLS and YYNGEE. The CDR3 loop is CASSVGVGQGYDQPQHF. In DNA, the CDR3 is TGTGCCAGCAGCGTAGGTGTGGGACAGGGATACGATCAGCCCCAGCATTTT.

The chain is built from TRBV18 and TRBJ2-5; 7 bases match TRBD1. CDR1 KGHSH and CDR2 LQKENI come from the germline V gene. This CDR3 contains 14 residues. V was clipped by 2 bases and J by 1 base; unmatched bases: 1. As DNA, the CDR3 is TGTGCCAGCTCACCAAGGGACAGCCAAGAGACCCAGTACTTC. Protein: CASSPRDSQETQYF.

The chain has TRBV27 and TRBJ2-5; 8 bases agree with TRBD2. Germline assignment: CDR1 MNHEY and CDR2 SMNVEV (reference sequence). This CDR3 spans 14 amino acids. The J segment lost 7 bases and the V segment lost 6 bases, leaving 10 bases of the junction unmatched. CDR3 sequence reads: CASSHTHSGRTQYF. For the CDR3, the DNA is TGTGCCAGCAGCCATACCCACAGCGGGAGGACCCAGTACTTC.

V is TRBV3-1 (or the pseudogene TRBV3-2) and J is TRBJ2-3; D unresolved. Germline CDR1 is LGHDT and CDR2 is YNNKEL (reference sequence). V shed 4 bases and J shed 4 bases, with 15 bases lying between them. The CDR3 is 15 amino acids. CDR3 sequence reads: CASSRDGAWADTQYF. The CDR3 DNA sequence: TGTGCCAGCAGCCGCGACGGCGCCTGGGCAGATACGCAGTATTTT.

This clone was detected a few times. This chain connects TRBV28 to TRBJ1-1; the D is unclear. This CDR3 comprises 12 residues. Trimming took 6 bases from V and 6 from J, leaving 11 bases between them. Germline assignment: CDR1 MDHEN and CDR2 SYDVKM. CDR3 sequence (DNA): TGTGCCAGCAGCCGACCCCTTTCTGAAGCTTTCTTT. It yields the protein CASSRPLSEAFF. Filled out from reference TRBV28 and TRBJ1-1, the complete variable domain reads DVKVTQSSRYLVKRTGEKVFLECVQDMDHENMFWYRQDPGLGLRLIYFSYDVKMKEKGDIPEGYSVSREKKERFSLILESASTNQTSMYLCASSRPLSEAFFGQGTRLTVV.

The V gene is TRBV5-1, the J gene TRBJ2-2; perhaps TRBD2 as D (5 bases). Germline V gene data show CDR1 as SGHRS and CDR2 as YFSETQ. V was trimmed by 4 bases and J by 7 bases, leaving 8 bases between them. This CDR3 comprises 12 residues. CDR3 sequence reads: CASSPEGGELFF. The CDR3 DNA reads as TGCGCCAGCAGCCCTGAGGGCGGGGAGCTGTTTTTT.

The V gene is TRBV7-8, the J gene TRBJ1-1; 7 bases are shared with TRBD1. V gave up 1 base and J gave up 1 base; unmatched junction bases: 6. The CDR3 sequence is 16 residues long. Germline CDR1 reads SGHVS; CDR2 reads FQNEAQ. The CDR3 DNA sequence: TGTGCCAGCAGCTTAGACAGGGGTAGACGGAACACTGAAGCTTTCTTT. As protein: CASSLDRGRRNTEAFF.

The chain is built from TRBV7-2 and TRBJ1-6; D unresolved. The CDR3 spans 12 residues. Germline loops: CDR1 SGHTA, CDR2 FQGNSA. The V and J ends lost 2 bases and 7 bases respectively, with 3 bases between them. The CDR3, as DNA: TGTGCCAGCAGCTTAAGGAATTCACCCCTCCACTTT. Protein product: CASSLRNSPLHF.

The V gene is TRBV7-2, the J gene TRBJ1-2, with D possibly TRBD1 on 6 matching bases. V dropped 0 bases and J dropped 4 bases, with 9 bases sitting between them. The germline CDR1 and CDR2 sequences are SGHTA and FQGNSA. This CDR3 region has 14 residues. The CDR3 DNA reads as TGTGCCAGCAGCTTAGCCGGACAGAGCTATGGCTACACCTTC. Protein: CASSLAGQSYGYTF.

The CDR3 protein is CASSPPPGGYTF. CDR3 DNA: TGTGCCAGCAGCCCTCCCCCAGGGGGCTACACCTTC. This chain joins TRBV9 and TRBJ1-2, with D tentatively TRBD1 (5 bases). The CDR3 consists of 12 residues. V shed 4 bases and J shed 8 bases, with 12 bases lying between them. CDR1 is SGDLS and CDR2 is YYNGEE in the germline V gene. The complete variable domain, with remaining parts taken from reference TRBV9 and TRBJ1-2, reads DSGVTQTPKHLITATGQRVTLRCSPRSGDLSVYWYQQSLDQGLQFLIQYYNGEERAKGNILERFSAQQFPDLHSELNLSSLELGDSALYFCASSPPPGGYTFGSGTRLTVV.

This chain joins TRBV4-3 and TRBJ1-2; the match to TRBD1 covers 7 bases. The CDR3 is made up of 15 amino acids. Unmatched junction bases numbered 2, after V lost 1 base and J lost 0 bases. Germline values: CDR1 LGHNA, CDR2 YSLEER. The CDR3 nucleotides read TGCGCCAGCAGCCAAGCCGACAGGGCTAACTATGGCTACACCTTC. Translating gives CASSQADRANYGYTF.

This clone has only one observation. CDR3 sequence reads: CASSLEDYGYTF. The CDR3 DNA reads as TGTGCCAGCAGCTTGGAGGACTATGGCTACACCTTC. This chain links TRBV5-5 with TRBJ1-2, with D unclear. CDR1 is SGHKS and CDR2 is YYEKEE in the germline V gene (reference sequence). The CDR3 runs 12 residues. Trimming removed 0 bases at V and 3 bases at J, with 3 bases between.

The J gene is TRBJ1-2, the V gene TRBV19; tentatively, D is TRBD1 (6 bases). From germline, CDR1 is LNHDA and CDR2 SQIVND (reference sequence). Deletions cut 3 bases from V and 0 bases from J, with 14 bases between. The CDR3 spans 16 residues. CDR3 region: CASSITWGASNYGYTF. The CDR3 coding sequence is TGTGCCAGTAGTATTACCTGGGGGGCCTCTAACTATGGCTACACCTTC. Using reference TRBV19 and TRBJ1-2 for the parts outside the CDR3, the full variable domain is DGGITQSPKYLFRKEGQNVTLSCEQNLNHDAMYWYRQDPGQGLRLIYYSQIVNDFQKGDIAEGYSVSREKKESFPLTVTSAQKNPTAFYLCASSITWGASNYGYTFGSGTRLTVV.

CDR3 coding DNA: TGTGCCAGCAGTTTAAGTAACGAGCAGTACTTC. It is translated as CASSLSNEQYF. This chain connects TRBV12-3 or TRBV12-4 to TRBJ2-7; D not certain. The V gene lost 2 bases and the J gene lost 5 bases, with 4 bases spanning the gap. This CDR3 spans 11 amino acids.

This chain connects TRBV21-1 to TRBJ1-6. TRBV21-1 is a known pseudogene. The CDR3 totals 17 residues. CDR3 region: CASSKGSRGSYNSPLHF. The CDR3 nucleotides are TGTGCCAGCAGCAAAGGATCGCGGGGCTCCTATAATTCACCCCTCCACTTT.

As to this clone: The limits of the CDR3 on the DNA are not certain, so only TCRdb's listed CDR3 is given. CDR3 amino acids: CASSLSLRDGVGETQYF. The chain uses TRBV28 and TRBJ2-5; the table calls TRBD2, which could not be checked here. Ends included, the CDR3 has 17 residues. Germline assignment: CDR1 MDHEN and CDR2 SYDVKM.

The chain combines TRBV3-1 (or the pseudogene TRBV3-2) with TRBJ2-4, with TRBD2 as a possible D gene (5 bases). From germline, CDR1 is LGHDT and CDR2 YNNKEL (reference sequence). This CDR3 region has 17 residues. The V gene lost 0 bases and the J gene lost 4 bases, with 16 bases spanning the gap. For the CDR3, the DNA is TGTGCCAGCAGCCAAGATGCCAGCTGGGAGCCAAAAAACATTCAGTACTTC. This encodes CASSQDASWEPKNIQYF.